This is a list of T cell receptor beta chains from one sample in a study of Ad26.COV2.S vaccination and SARS-CoV-2 variants. Only in-frame clones appear in the TCRdb table, and some are missing; sequencing was by immunoSEQ multiplex PCR. Seen here are fewer than 400,000 clones, about 82% observed once, and the top ten hold about 2.1%. Sequenced material: peripheral blood, taken in a trial of Ad26.COV2.S vaccine versus placebo. These receptors originate from a person between 18 and 60 years old who received the Ad26.COV2.S COVID-19 vaccine or a placebo. CDR3s include the opening cysteine and the closing phenylalanine or tryptophan. Each record gives: J gene, V gene, D gene, clone size, CDR3 DNA, CDR3 protein. The D gene is left open where the match is weak. A row's size may be missing; if present it is once, few, many or a size class.

j_gene: TRBJ1-1
v_gene: TRBV12-3/TRBV12-4
d_gene: .
abundance: .
CDR3nt: TGTGCCAGCACCCGGAGGTCTGAAGCTTTCTTT
CDR3aa: CASTRRSEAFF

j_gene: TRBJ1-5
v_gene: TRBV15
d_gene: .
abundance: .
CDR3nt: TGTGCCACCAGCGAGGGGACCGCCTCGAATCAGCCCCAGCATTTT
CDR3aa: CATSEGTASNQPQHF

j_gene: TRBJ1-4
v_gene: TRBV29-1
d_gene: TRBD1
abundance: .
CDR3nt: TGCAGCGCCGCAGGGGGAAGAACTAATGAAAAACTGTTTTTT
CDR3aa: CSAAGGRTNEKLFF

j_gene: TRBJ2-5
v_gene: TRBV7-3
d_gene: TRBD1
abundance: .
CDR3nt: TGTGCCAGCAGCTTAACGGGACAGGGGGAGACCCAGTACTTC
CDR3aa: CASSLTGQGETQYF

j_gene: TRBJ2-5
v_gene: TRBV3-1/TRBV3-2
d_gene: .
abundance: .
CDR3nt: TGTGCCAGCAGCCAGGGGGAGACCCAGTACTTC
CDR3aa: CASSQGETQYF

j_gene: TRBJ1-4
v_gene: TRBV5-6
d_gene: .
abundance: .
CDR3nt: TGTGCCAGCAGCTTTCAGGGGTATTCTAATGAAAAACTGTTTTTT
CDR3aa: CASSFQGYSNEKLFF

j_gene: TRBJ1-2
v_gene: TRBV7-8
d_gene: .
abundance: .
CDR3nt: TGTGCCAGCAGCGGGACCGCGACCACCTATGGCTACACCTTC
CDR3aa: CASSGTATTYGYTF

j_gene: TRBJ1-2
v_gene: TRBV5-1
d_gene: .
abundance: .
CDR3nt: TGCGCCAGCAGCCCTACAGGGAAGACTAACTATGGCTACACCTTC
CDR3aa: CASSPTGKTNYGYTF

j_gene: TRBJ2-3
v_gene: TRBV11-2
d_gene: .
abundance: once
CDR3nt: TGTGCCAGCAGCTTATCCGCGCCCAGAGATACGCAGTATTTT
CDR3aa: CASSLSAPRDTQYF

j_gene: TRBJ1-2
v_gene: TRBV14
d_gene: .
abundance: once
CDR3nt: TGTGCCAGCAGCCAAGGCCCGGGGCCATTCTATGGCTACACCTTC
CDR3aa: CASSQGPGPFYGYTF

j_gene: TRBJ1-2
v_gene: TRBV29-1
d_gene: .
abundance: .
CDR3nt: TGCAGCGTTCAATTCAACTATGGCTACACCTTC
CDR3aa: CSVQFNYGYTF

j_gene: TRBJ1-5
v_gene: TRBV5-1
d_gene: .
abundance: .
CDR3nt: TGCGCCAGCAGCTTGGGGGACTTACAGGGAGGCAATCAGCCCCAGCATTTT
CDR3aa: CASSLGDLQGGNQPQHF

j_gene: TRBJ2-7
v_gene: TRBV11-3
d_gene: .
abundance: .
CDR3nt: TGTGCCAGCAGCTTCGGGCCAGAGCCCTACGAGCAGTACTTC
CDR3aa: CASSFGPEPYEQYF

j_gene: TRBJ2-1
v_gene: TRBV5-1
d_gene: .
abundance: once
CDR3nt: TGCGCCAGCAGCTTGGCAGCCCGCACGAAATTAGACAATGAGCAGTTCTTC
CDR3aa: CASSLAARTKLDNEQFF

j_gene: TRBJ1-2
v_gene: TRBV7-2
d_gene: .
abundance: .
CDR3nt: TGTGCCAGCAGCTCAACCCTTGGGGGCTCGAACTATGGCTACACCTTC
CDR3aa: CASSSTLGGSNYGYTF

j_gene: TRBJ1-2
v_gene: TRBV5-4
d_gene: TRBD1
abundance: .
CDR3nt: TGTGCCAGCAGCCGAAAGACCGGGACAGGGGTTTTTTTTGGCTACACCTTC
CDR3aa: CASSRKTGTGVFFGYTF

j_gene: TRBJ2-2
v_gene: TRBV7-9
d_gene: .
abundance: .
CDR3nt: TGTGCCAGCAGCCGTGGGGACACCGGGGAGCTGTTTTTT
CDR3aa: CASSRGDTGELFF

j_gene: TRBJ1-3
v_gene: TRBV7-2
d_gene: TRBD1
abundance: .
CDR3nt: TGTGCCAGCAGCTTTAAGGGGGCGAACTCTGGAAACACCATATATTTT
CDR3aa: CASSFKGANSGNTIYF

j_gene: TRBJ1-4
v_gene: TRBV24-1
d_gene: .
abundance: .
CDR3nt: TGTGCCACCAGTGACCTAGACCGAGTGGGGCAAAAACTGTTTTTT
CDR3aa: CATSDLDRVGQKLFF

j_gene: TRBJ1-1
v_gene: TRBV5-1
d_gene: TRBD1
abundance: few
CDR3nt: TGCGCCAGCAGCAGAAGACAGGGCGGGAACACTGAAGCTTTCTTT
CDR3aa: CASSRRQGGNTEAFF

j_gene: TRBJ2-2
v_gene: TRBV6-5
d_gene: .
abundance: .
CDR3nt: TGTGCCAGCAGTTACAGGGGGACGAACACCGGGGAGCTGTTTTTT
CDR3aa: CASSYRGTNTGELFF

j_gene: TRBJ1-5
v_gene: TRBV5-1
d_gene: .
abundance: .
CDR3nt: TGCGCCAGCAGCTTCCCACAGAAGATTAATAGCAATCAGCCCCAGCATTTT
CDR3aa: CASSFPQKINSNQPQHF

j_gene: TRBJ1-2
v_gene: TRBV2
d_gene: .
abundance: .
CDR3nt: TGTGCCAGCAGTCGATATTCCCCCCAGGGCTATGGCTACACCTTC
CDR3aa: CASSRYSPQGYGYTF

j_gene: TRBJ1-2
v_gene: TRBV24-1
d_gene: TRBD1
abundance: .
CDR3nt: TGTGCCACCAGCGTCGCAGGGGGTAACTATGGCTACACCTTC
CDR3aa: CATSVAGGNYGYTF

j_gene: TRBJ1-2
v_gene: TRBV28
d_gene: TRBD1
abundance: .
CDR3nt: TGTGCCAGCAGTTTTGGTGGGGGGGGACAGGGAGGCAATGGCTACACCTTC
CDR3aa: CASSFGGGGQGGNGYTF

j_gene: TRBJ1-4
v_gene: TRBV7-2
d_gene: .
abundance: .
CDR3nt: TGTGCCAGCAGCTTAATCCTTAATGAAAAACTGTTTTTT
CDR3aa: CASSLILNEKLFF